Included here is one T cell receptor (beta chain) sequence, with context. This entry comes from a study of blood T cell repertoires in COVID-19. V lost 2 bases and J lost 7; bases outside the gene matches: 9. From germline, CDR1 is SGHTA and CDR2 FQGNSA. The CDR3 sequence is 15 residues long. Profiling relied on immunoSEQ multiplex PCR, and the TCRdb table lists in-frame clones only, not all of them. The sample lists some 150,000 clones, 84% occurring once. The rearrangement uses TRBV7-2 and TRBJ1-1, with 8 bases aligning to TRBD1. The sample taken for sequencing was peripheral blood. This clonotype was sampled from a middle-aged man who had recovered from COVID-19. The CDR3 loop reads CASSLTQGAFSEAFF. CDR3 DNA sequence: TGTGCCAGCAGCTTAACCCAGGGGGCGTTTAGTGAAGCTTTCTTT.